This TCR beta chain came from a study of low-dose radiotherapy and immunotherapy resistance in tumors. Time point: before trial treatment. Germline loops: CDR1 MNHEY, CDR2 SVGEGT. V dropped 10 bases and J dropped 6 bases, with 16 bases sitting between them. The CDR3 length is 13 residues. TRAV- and TRBV-specific primers primed first-strand cDNA, covering alpha and beta chains. TCR amplification used approximately 19 PCR cycles, a constant-region primer and a V-primer adapter. TCRdb recomputed calls from the reads with MiXCR, one row per CDR3 protein. The sample consists of tens of thousands of distinct CDR3 sequences, roughly a sixth of them appearing once.

The receptor's source is a male donor with prostate cancer. The sample was PBMCs, taken before treatment. V and J are TRBV6-2 or TRBV6-3 and TRBJ2-4; D may be TRBD1 or TRBD2 (6 bases each). The chain's CDR3 is CANPGGSINIQYF. The CDR3 DNA reads as TGTGCCAATCCCGGGGGCTCCATAAACATTCAGTACTTC.